These 13 T cell receptor beta chains share one sample of origin, sequenced in a study of T cells in Graves' hyperthyroidism and ophthalmopathy. RNA transcripts yielded amplified TCR beta CDR3 regions. Carried out on the TCR CDR3, a first-round RT-PCR used the HTBI primer set. Using its own MiXCR run on the multiplex PCR reads, TCRdb lists one record per CDR3 protein. The repertoire holds 550,000 to 700,000 distinct CDR3 sequences, with 35% to 55% as singletons. Sequencing was done on a sample of peripheral blood or thyroid tissue (not recorded which). These receptors were taken from an adult woman with Graves' disease, either hyperthyroidism or ophthalmopathy (not recorded which).

V usage is TRBV7-3 and J usage is TRBJ1-6; a possible D gene is TRBD1 (6 bases). CDR1 is SGHTA and CDR2 is FQGTGA in the germline V gene. The CDR3 runs 15 residues. Trimming pared 3 bases from V and 10 bases from J, leaving 16 bases between. The CDR3 nucleotides read TGTGCCAGCAGCTTCGGGGCAGGGGTGTACTCACCCCTCCACTTT. Amino acids: CASSFGAGVYSPLHF.

Only a few counts were recorded for this clonotype. The rearrangement uses TRBV15 and TRBJ2-3, with D perhaps TRBD2 (5 bases). V was clipped by 3 bases and J by 5 bases, with 12 bases between them. Germline CDR1 reads LNHNV; CDR2 reads YYDKDF (reference sequence). CDR3 length equals 14 residues. The CDR3 DNA reads as TGTGCCACCAGCAGCGATCGAGGAGGAGATACGCAGTATTTT. It codes for CATSSDRGGDTQYF.

In this sample, this clonotype turned up many times. The chain has TRBV11-2 and TRBJ1-1; perhaps TRBD1 as D (5 bases). The CDR3 totals 18 residues. Germline assignment: CDR1 SGHAT and CDR2 FQNNGV. V was shortened by 4 bases and J by 0 bases, with 21 bases between the two germline ends. CDR3 nucleotide sequence: TGTGCCAGCAGCTACGCTGGGGGGGTGGGGCAGGTGAACACTGAAGCTTTCTTT. Encoded protein: CASSYAGGVGQVNTEAFF.

This chain's CDR3 is CASSPHVRETQYF. The DNA of the CDR3 is TGTGCCAGCAGCCCTCATGTGAGGGAGACCCAGTACTTC. The V and J genes are TRBV11-2 and TRBJ2-5; D is ambiguous. CDR1 is SGHAT, CDR2 FQNNGV, per germline. V was shortened by 5 bases and J by 5 bases, with 12 bases between the two germline ends. The CDR3 totals 13 residues. Looking up the rest from reference TRBV11-2 and TRBJ2-5 gives the full variable domain: EAGVAQSPRYKIIEKRQSVAFWCNPISGHATLYWYQQILGQGPKLLIQFQNNGVVDDSQLPKDRFSAERLKGVDSTLKIQPAKLEDSAVYLCASSPHVRETQYFGPGTRLLVL.

The chain uses TRBV10-3 and TRBJ2-5; D might be TRBD1 or TRBD2, each matching 5 bases. V shed 2 bases and J shed 11 bases, with 21 bases lying between them. This CDR3 has 15 residues. Germline CDR1 and CDR2: ENHRY and SYGVKD. This CDR3 is CAISEEGMMEAAQYF. The CDR3, as DNA: TGTGCCATCAGTGAGGAGGGGATGATGGAGGCCGCACAGTACTTC.

The J gene is TRBJ1-1, the V gene TRBV12-3 or TRBV12-4; D not resolved. The CDR3 is 12 residues long. V was clipped by 7 bases and J by 1 base, with 7 bases between them. CDR3 in amino acids: CASTGPNTEAFF. DNA of the CDR3: TGTGCCAGCACCGGACCGAACACTGAAGCTTTCTTT.

This clonotype showed up many times. V is TRBV2 and J is TRBJ2-2; D tentatively fits TRBD1 or TRBD2 (6 bases each). The CDR3 covers 15 residues. Trimming pared 8 bases from V and 7 bases from J, leaving 20 bases between. Per germline, CDR1 SNHLY and CDR2 FYNNEI. The CDR3 DNA is TGTGCCAGCGTTCGCTCGGGGGCTCAAAGCGGGGAGCTGTTTTTT. Translation gives CASVRSGAQSGELFF.

This clonotype was found a few times. CDR3 sequence: CSATAGTTKGETQYF. The DNA for the CDR3 is TGCAGTGCTACGGCCGGGACTACCAAAGGCGAGACCCAGTACTTC. The chain combines TRBV20-1 with TRBJ2-5; 7 bases fit TRBD2. V trimming: 4 bases; J trimming: 5 bases; junction bases outside the gene matches: 13. The germline V gene encodes CDR1 DFQATT and CDR2 SNEGSKA (reference sequence). This CDR3 has 15 amino acids.

In this sample, this clonotype turned up many times. The rearrangement joins TRBV19 to TRBJ1-5, with unresolved D. In germline, CDR1 is LNHDA, CDR2 SQIVND (reference sequence). With 1 base removed from V and 0 bases from J, the gap between germline ends came to 10 bases. The CDR3 runs 16 residues. CDR3 region: CASSIGTVYSNQPQHF. CDR3 bases: TGTGCCAGTAGTATAGGTACAGTTTATAGCAATCAGCCCCAGCATTTT. Using reference TRBV19 and TRBJ1-5 for the parts outside the CDR3, the full variable domain is DGGITQSPKYLFRKEGQNVTLSCEQNLNHDAMYWYRQDPGQGLRLIYYSQIVNDFQKGDIAEGYSVSREKKESFPLTVTSAQKNPTAFYLCASSIGTVYSNQPQHFGDGTRLSIL.

The chain employs TRBV20-1 and TRBJ1-1; possibly TRBD1 for D (5 bases). CDR1 and CDR2 (germline): DFQATT, SNEGSKA (reference sequence). This CDR3 is 14 amino acids long. The ends were cut back, 6 bases at V and 4 bases at J, with 18 bases in the middle. CDR3 in amino acids: CSAPEGLGFTEAFF. Written as DNA, the CDR3 is TGCAGTGCCCCGGAGGGGCTCGGTTTCACTGAAGCTTTCTTT.

This clonotype has more than one count but fewer than ten. The genes are TRBV28 and TRBJ2-7; 11 bases align to TRBD2. The germline CDR1 and CDR2 sequences are MDHEN and SYDVKM. V lost 3 bases and J lost 2; bases outside the gene matches: 3. This CDR3 has 15 residues. The chain's CDR3 is CASSFRLAGTYEQYF. The CDR3 DNA sequence: TGTGCCAGCAGTTTTAGACTAGCGGGGACCTACGAGCAGTACTTC. The full variable domain, with the rest looked up from reference TRBV28 and TRBJ2-7, is DVKVTQSSRYLVKRTGEKVFLECVQDMDHENMFWYRQDPGLGLRLIYFSYDVKMKEKGDIPEGYSVSREKKERFSLILESASTNQTSMYLCASSFRLAGTYEQYFGPGTRLTVT.

This clonotype has just a few counts. The CDR3 sequence: CAISEEGTREETQYF. The CDR3 nucleotides are TGTGCCATCAGTGAGGAGGGGACGAGGGAAGAGACCCAGTACTTC. The chain uses TRBV10-3 and TRBJ2-5; either TRBD1 or TRBD2 may supply D (5 bases each). Per the germline V gene, CDR1 is ENHRY and CDR2 is SYGVKD. Deletions cut 2 bases from V and 3 bases from J, with 13 bases between. The CDR3 length is 15 residues.

This clonotype was detected many times. The rearrangement uses TRBV7-9 and TRBJ1-6; 11 positions agree with TRBD1. Germline CDR1 reads SEHNR; CDR2 reads FQNEAQ (reference sequence). Trimming took 4 bases from V and 8 from J; bases not matched to a gene: 7. The CDR3 totals 16 residues. CDR3 region: CASSSSGTGGHSPLHF. DNA of the CDR3: TGTGCCAGCAGCTCCTCCGGGACAGGGGGTCATTCACCCCTCCACTTT.